Listed here are 2 T cell receptor beta chains from one sample, sequenced in a study of siplizumab effects on memory and regulatory T cells. Generated by immunoSEQ multiplex PCR, the TCRdb table keeps only in-frame clones and is missing some. The sample includes more than 85,000 clones, around 90% of them seen just once. The sample comprised Tregs sorted from blood. Receptor source: a human donor in good health.

The chain recombines TRBV7-3 with TRBJ2-3; 14 bases are a match to TRBD2. Germline lookup yields CDR1 SGHTA and CDR2 FQGTGA. Trimming took 6 bases from V and 10 from J; bases not matched to a gene: 6. The CDR3 length is 14 residues. Written as DNA, the CDR3 is TGTGCCAGCAGTTCGGGACTAGCGGGAGAAGCGCAGTATTTT. This gives the protein CASSSGLAGEAQYF.

The chain employs TRBV10-3 and TRBJ1-1, with a weak D call TRBD1 (6 bases). The V and J ends lost 1 base and 0 bases respectively, with 12 bases between them. The CDR3 contains 16 residues. Looked up from germline, CDR1 is ENHRY and CDR2 is SYGVKD. In DNA form, the CDR3 reads TGTGCCATCAGTGAGTTCGGACAGAGAATGAACACTGAAGCTTTCTTT. Its protein is CAISEFGQRMNTEAFF.